This TCR beta chain is drawn from a study of cytomegalovirus exposure and HLA in healthy donors. Overall study findings and caveats: Most TCR sequences were uncommon, yet certain public TCRs appeared in many donors. Specificity of a few CMV-associated chains for CMV antigens was verified in vitro.

Trimming shortened V by 6 bases and J by 0 bases, and 18 bases separated the two germline ends. The CDR3 runs to 17 residues. Germline-derived CDR1 and CDR2 are LNHDA and SQIVND (reference sequence). Comments on this clone: Its antigen is currently unknown.

Assay used: immunoSEQ multiplex PCR; TCRdb lists only in-frame clones, some missing. The table lists about 56,000 clones, roughly 93% of them singletons. The chain recombines TRBV19 with TRBJ1-5; D may be TRBD1 (5 bases). The TCR sequence derives from a woman under 30 in good health and CMV-seropositive. Sequencing was carried out using PBMCs. DNA for the CDR3: TGTGCCAGTAGCCAGACCCTTAGGGGAAATAGCAATCAGCCCCAGCATTTT. Translation gives CASSQTLRGNSNQPQHF.